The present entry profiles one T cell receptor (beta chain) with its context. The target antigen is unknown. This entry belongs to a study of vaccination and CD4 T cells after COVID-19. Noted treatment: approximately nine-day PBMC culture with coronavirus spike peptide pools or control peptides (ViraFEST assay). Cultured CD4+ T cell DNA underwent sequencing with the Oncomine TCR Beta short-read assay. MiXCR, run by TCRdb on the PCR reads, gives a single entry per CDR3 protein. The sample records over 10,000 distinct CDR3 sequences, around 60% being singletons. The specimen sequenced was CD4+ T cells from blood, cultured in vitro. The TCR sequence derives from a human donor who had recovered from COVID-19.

DNA of the CDR3: TGTGCCAGCAGCTTAGGGTCCAGCGGGAGCGGTTACGAGCAGTACTTC. This codes for CASSLGSSGSGYEQYF. The chain employs TRBV7-2 and TRBJ2-7, with 8 nucleotides matching TRBD2. The germline CDR1 and CDR2 sequences are SGHTA and FQGNSA. V gave up 1 base and J gave up 4 bases; unmatched junction bases: 9. The CDR3 consists of 16 residues.